This T cell receptor (beta chain) was observed in a study of cytomegalovirus exposure and HLA in healthy donors. Whole-study findings and limits: Some TCR beta chains (roughly 160 of them) were listed as cytomegalovirus-associated. Presence/absence analyses rested on an assumption that sequencing depth was roughly uniform across donors.

The CDR3 covers 13 residues. Deletions cut 4 bases from V and 8 bases from J, with 13 bases between. Germline V gives CDR1 SGHRS, CDR2 YFSETQ. Regarding this clone: Its antigen remains unidentified.

Amplification used 60 Vbeta primers and 13 Jbeta primers. The repertoire was sequenced with immunoSEQ multiplex PCR; TCRdb's copy has only in-frame clones and lacks some. The table records 85,000 to 90,000 clones, around 89% of them present only once. Healthy bone marrow donors made up the donors. The source material was PBMCs. This clonotype was obtained from a man aged 18-30 years in good health and CMV-seronegative. This sequence joins TRBV5-1 and TRBJ2-1; D not resolved. CDR3 residues: CASSPRALDEQFF. CDR3 in DNA: TGCGCCAGCAGCCCTCGTGCGTTAGATGAGCAGTTCTTC.